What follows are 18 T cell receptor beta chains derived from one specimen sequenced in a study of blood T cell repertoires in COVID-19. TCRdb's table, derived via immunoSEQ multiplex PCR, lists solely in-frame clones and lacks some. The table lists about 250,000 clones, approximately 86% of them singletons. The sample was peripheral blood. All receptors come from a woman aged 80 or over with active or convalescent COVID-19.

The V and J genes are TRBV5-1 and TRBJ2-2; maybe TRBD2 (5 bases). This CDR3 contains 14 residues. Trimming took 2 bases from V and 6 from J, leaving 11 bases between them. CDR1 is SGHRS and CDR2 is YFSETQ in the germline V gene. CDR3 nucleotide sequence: TGCGCCAGCAGCTTTCGGACTCCGTCCGGGGAGCTGTTTTTT. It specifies CASSFRTPSGELFF. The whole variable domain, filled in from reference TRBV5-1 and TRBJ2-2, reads KAGVTQTPRYLIKTRGQQVTLSCSPISGHRSVSWYQQTPGQGLQFLFEYFSETQRNKGNFPGRFSGRQFSNSRSEMNVSTLELGDSALYLCASSFRTPSGELFFGEGSRLTVL.

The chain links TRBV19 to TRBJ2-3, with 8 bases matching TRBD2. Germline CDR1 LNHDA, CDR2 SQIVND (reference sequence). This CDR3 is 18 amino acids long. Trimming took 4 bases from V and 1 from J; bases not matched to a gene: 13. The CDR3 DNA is TGTGCCAGTAGTAGCGGACTAGCTCCCGATATTCGCACAGATACGCAGTATTTT. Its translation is CASSSGLAPDIRTDTQYF.

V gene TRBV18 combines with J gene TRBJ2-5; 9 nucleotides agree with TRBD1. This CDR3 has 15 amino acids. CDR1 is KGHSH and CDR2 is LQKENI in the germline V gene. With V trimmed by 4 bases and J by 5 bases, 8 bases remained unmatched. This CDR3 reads CASSRTGALGETQYF. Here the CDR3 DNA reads TGTGCCAGCTCACGGACAGGGGCTCTGGGGGAGACCCAGTACTTC.

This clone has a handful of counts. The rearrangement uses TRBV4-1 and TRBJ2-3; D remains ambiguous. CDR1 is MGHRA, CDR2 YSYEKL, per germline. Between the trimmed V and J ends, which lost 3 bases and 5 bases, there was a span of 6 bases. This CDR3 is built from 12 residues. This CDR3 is CASSHPLDTQYF. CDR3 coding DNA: TGCGCCAGCAGCCATCCGTTAGATACGCAGTATTTT.

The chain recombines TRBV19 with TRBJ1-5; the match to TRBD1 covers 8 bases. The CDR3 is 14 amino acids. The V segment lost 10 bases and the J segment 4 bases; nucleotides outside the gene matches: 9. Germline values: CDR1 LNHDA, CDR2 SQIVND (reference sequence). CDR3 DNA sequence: TGTGCCACGACAGGGGATAGTGGGAATCAGCCCCAGCATTTT. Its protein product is CATTGDSGNQPQHF.

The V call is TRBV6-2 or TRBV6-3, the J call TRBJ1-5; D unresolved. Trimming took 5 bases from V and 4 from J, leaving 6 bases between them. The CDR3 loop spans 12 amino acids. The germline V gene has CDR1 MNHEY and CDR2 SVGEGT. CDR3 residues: CASSRQNQPQHF. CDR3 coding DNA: TGTGCCAGCAGTCGCCAGAATCAGCCCCAGCATTTT.

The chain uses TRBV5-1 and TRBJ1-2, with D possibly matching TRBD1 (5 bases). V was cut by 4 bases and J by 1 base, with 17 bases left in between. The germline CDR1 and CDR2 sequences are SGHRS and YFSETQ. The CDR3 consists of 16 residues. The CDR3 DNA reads TGCGCCAGCAGCCCTCAGGGTTCCTCCTTTAACTATGGCTACACCTTC. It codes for CASSPQGSSFNYGYTF.

CDR3 protein: CASSQDGGLAGNEQFF. The CDR3 bases are TGTGCCAGCAGCCAAGACGGGGGACTAGCGGGCAATGAGCAGTTCTTC. J is TRBJ2-1 and V is TRBV3-1 (or the pseudogene TRBV3-2), with 12 bases lining up with TRBD2. Germline CDR1 LGHDT, CDR2 YNNKEL (reference sequence). J gave up 6 bases and V 0 bases, and 3 bases lay outside the gene matches. The CDR3 has 16 residues.

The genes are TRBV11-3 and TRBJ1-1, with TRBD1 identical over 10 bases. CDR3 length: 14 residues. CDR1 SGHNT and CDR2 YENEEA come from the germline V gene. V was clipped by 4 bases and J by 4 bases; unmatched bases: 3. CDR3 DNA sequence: TGTGCCAGCAGCTCGGACAGGGGGATCACTGAAGCTTTCTTT. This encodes CASSSDRGITEAFF.

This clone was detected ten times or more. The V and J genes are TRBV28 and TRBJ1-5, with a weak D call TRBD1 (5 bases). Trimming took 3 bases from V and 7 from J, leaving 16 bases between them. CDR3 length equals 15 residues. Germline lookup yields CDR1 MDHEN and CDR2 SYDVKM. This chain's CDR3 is CASSLIGGLRQPQHF. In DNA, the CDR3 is TGTGCCAGCAGTTTGATCGGGGGTTTGCGGCAGCCCCAGCATTTT.

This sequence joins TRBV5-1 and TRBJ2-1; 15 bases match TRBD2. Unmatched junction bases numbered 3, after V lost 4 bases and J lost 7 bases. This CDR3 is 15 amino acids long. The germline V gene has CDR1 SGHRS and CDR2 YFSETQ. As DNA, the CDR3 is TGCGCCAGCAGCCTGGGACTAGCGGGAGGAAATGAGCAGTTCTTC. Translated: CASSLGLAGGNEQFF.

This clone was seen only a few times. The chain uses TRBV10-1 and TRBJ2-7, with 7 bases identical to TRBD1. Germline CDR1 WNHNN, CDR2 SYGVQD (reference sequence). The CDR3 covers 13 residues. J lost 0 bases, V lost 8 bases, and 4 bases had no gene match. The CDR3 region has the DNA TGCGCCAGCGCACGGGACAGCTCCTACGAGCAGTACTTC. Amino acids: CASARDSSYEQYF.

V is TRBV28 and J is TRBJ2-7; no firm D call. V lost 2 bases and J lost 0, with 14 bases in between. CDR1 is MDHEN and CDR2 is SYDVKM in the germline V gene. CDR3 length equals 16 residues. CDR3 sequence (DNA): TGTGCCAGCAGTTTAGTTGGGCATGTAAGCTCCTACGAGCAGTACTTC. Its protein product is CASSLVGHVSSYEQYF.

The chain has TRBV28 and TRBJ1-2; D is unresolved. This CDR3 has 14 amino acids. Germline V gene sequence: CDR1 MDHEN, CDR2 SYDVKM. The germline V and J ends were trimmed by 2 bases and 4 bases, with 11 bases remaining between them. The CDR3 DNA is TGTGCCAGCAGTTTACCTACCACTAGCTATGGCTACACCTTC. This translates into CASSLPTTSYGYTF.

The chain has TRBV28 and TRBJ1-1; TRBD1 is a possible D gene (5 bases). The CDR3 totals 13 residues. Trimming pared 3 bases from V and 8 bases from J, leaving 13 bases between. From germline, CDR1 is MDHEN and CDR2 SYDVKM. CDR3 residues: CASSLGRDSEAFF. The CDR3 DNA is TGTGCCAGCAGTTTGGGTAGAGACAGCGAAGCTTTCTTT.

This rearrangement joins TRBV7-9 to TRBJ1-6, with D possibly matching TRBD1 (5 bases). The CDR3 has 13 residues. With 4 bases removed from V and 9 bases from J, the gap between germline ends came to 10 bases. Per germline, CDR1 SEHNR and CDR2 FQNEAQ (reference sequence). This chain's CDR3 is CASSSGPVSPLHF. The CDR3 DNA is TGTGCCAGCAGCTCAGGGCCCGTTTCACCCCTCCACTTT. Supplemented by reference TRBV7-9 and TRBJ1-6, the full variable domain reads DTGVSQNPRHKITKRGQNVTFRCDPISEHNRLYWYRQTLGQGPEFLTYFQNEAQLEKSRLLSDRFSAERPKGSFSTLEIQRTEQGDSAMYLCASSSGPVSPLHFGNGTRLTVT.

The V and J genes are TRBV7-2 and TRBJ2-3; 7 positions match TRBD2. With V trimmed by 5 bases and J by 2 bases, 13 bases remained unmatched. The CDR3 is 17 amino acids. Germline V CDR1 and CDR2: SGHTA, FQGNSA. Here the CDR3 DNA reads TGTGCCAGCAGCGACTCGACTAGCTGGGTAAACACAGATACGCAGTATTTT. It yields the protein CASSDSTSWVNTDTQYF. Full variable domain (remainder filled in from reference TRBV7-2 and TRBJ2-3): GAGVSQSPSNKVTEKGKDVELRCDPISGHTALYWYRQSLGQGLEFLIYFQGNSAPDKSGLPSDRFSAERTGGSVSTLTIQRTQQEDSAVYLCASSDSTSWVNTDTQYFGPGTRLTVL.

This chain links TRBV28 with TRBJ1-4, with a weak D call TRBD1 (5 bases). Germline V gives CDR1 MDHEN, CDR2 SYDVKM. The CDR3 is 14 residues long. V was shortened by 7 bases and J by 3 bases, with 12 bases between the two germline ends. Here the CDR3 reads CASTGGVSNEKLFF. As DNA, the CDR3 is TGTGCCAGCACTGGGGGGGTGTCTAATGAAAAACTGTTTTTT.